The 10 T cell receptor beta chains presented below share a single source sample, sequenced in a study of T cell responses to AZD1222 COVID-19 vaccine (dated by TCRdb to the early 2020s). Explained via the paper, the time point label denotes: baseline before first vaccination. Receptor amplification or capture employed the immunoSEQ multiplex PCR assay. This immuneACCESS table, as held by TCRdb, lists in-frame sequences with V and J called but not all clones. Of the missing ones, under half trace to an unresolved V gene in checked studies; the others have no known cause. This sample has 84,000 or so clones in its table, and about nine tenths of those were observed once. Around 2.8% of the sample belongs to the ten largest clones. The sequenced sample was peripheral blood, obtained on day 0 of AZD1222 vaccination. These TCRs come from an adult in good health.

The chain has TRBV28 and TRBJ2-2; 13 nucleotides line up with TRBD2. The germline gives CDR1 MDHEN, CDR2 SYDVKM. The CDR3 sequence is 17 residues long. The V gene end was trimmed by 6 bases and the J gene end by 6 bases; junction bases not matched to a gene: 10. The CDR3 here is CASSTGLAGATAGELFF. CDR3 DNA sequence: TGTGCCAGCAGCACTGGACTAGCGGGAGCTACGGCCGGGGAGCTGTTTTTT.

Here the CDR3 DNA reads TGTGCCAGCAGCTTAGCGTTGGGGTACACTGAAGCTTTCTTT. Its translation: CASSLALGYTEAFF. This rearrangement joins TRBV7-9 to TRBJ1-1; D unclear. Looked up from germline, CDR1 is SEHNR and CDR2 is FQNEAQ (reference sequence). This CDR3 region has 14 residues. V lost 0 bases to trimming and J lost 3 bases, with 8 bases between them.

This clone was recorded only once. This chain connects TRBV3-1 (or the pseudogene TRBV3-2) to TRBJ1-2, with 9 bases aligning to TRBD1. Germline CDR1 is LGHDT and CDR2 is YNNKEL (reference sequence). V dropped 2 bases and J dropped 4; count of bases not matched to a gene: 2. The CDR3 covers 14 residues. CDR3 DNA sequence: TGTGCCAGCAGCCAAACAGGGGGCAGCTATGGCTACACCTTC. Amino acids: CASSQTGGSYGYTF.

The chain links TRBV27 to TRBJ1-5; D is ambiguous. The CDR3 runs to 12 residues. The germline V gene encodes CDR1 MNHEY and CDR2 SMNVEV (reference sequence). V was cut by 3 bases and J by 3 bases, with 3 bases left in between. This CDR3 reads CASSFHNQPQHF. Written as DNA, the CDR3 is TGTGCCAGCAGTTTCCACAATCAGCCCCAGCATTTT.

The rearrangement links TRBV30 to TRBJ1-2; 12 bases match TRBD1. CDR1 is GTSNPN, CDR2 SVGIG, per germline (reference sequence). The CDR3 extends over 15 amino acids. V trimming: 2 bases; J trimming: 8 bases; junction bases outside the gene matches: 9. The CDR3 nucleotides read TGTGCCTGGAGTTCGCAGGGACAGGGGGCTGAGGGCTACACCTTC. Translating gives CAWSSQGQGAEGYTF.

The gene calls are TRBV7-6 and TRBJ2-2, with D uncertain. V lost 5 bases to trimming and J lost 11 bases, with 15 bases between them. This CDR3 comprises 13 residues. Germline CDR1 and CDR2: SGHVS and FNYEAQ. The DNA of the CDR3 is TGTGCCAGCAGCCGCAGACAATCTGCAGAGCTGTTTTTT. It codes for CASSRRQSAELFF.

The CDR3, as DNA: TGTGCCACCCAAAGTACACCTACAACCGGGGAGCTGTTTTTT. It translates to CATQSTPTTGELFF. V gene TRBV24-1 combines with J gene TRBJ2-2; D uncertain. CDR3 length: 14 amino acids. Deletions cut 9 bases from V and 5 bases from J, with 15 bases between. From germline, CDR1 is KGHDR and CDR2 SFDVKD.

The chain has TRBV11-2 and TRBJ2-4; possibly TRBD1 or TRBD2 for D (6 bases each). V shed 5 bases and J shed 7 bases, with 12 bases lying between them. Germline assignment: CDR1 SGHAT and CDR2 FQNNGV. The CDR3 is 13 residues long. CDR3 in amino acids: CASSPGAGNIQYF. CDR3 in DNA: TGTGCCAGCAGCCCGGGGGCCGGGAACATTCAGTACTTC.

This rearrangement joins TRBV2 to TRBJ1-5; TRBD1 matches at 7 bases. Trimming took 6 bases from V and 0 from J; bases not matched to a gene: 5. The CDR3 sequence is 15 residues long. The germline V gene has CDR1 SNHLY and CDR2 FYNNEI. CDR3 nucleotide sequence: TGTGCCAGCAGATCGGGACAGCATAGCAATCAGCCCCAGCATTTT. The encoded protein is CASRSGQHSNQPQHF. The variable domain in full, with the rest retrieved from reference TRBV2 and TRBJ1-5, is EPEVTQTPSHQVTQMGQEVILRCVPISNHLYFYWYRQILGQKVEFLVSFYNNEISEKSEIFDDQFSVERPDGSNFTLKIRSTKLEDSAMYFCASRSGQHSNQPQHFGDGTRLSIL.

Here the CDR3 reads CASSERQGVRTNEKLFF. CDR3 nucleotides: TGTGCCAGCAGTGAGCGGCAGGGGGTTAGGACTAATGAAAAACTGTTTTTT. J is TRBJ1-4 and V is TRBV25-1; the match to TRBD1 covers 7 bases. V was clipped by 3 bases and J by 2 bases; unmatched bases: 9. In germline, CDR1 is MGHDK, CDR2 SYGVNS. The CDR3 is 17 residues long.